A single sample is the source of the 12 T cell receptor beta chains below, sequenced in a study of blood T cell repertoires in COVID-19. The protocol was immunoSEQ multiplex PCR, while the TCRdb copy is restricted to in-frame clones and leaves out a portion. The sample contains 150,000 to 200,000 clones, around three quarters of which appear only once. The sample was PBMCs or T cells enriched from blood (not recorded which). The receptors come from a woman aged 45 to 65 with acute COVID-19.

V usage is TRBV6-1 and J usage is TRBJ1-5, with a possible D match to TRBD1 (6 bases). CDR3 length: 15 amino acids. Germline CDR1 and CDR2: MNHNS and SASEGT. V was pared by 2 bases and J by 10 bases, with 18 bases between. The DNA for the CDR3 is TGTGCCAGCAGTGAACTTCCCGGGACACCCGGACCCCAGCATTTT. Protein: CASSELPGTPGPQHF.

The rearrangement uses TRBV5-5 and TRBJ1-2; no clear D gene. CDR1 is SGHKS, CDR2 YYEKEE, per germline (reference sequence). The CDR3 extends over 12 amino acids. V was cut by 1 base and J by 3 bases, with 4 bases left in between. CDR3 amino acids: CASSLYDYGYTF. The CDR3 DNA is TGTGCCAGCAGCTTGTATGACTATGGCTACACCTTC.

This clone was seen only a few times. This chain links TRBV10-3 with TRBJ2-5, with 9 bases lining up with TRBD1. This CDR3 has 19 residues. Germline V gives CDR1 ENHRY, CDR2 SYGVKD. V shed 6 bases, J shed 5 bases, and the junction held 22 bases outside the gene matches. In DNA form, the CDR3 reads TGTGCCATCAGCCCTACCGGGACAGGGTTGATAGTAGGCGGGGAGACCCAGTACTTC. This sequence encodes CAISPTGTGLIVGGETQYF.

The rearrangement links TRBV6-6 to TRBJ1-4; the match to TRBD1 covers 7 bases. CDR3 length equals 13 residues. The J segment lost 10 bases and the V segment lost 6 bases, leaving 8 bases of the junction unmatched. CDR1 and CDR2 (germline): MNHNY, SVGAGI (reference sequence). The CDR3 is CASRVQGVGKLFF. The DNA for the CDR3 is TGTGCCAGCAGGGTCCAGGGGGTTGGAAAACTGTTTTTT.

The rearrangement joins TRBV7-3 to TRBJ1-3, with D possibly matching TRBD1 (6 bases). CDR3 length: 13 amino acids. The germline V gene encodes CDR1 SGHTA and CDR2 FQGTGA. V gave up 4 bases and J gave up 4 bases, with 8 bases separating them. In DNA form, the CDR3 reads TGTGCCAGCAGCTCCGGACAGGGAAACACCATATATTTT. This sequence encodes CASSSGQGNTIYF.

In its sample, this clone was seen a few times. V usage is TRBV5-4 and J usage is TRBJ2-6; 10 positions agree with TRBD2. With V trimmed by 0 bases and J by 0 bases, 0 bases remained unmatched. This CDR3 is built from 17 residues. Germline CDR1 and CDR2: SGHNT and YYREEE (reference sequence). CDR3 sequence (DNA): TGTGCCAGCAGCTTGGCTAGCGGGAGCTCTGGGGCCAACGTCCTGACTTTC. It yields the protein CASSLASGSSGANVLTF.

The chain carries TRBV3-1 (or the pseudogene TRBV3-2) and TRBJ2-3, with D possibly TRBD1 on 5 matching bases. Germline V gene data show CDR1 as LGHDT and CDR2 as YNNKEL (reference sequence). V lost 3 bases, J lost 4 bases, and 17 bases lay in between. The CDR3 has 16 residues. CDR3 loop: CASSHSWGPAPDTQYF. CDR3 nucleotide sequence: TGTGCCAGCAGCCATTCCTGGGGCCCGGCGCCAGATACGCAGTATTTT.

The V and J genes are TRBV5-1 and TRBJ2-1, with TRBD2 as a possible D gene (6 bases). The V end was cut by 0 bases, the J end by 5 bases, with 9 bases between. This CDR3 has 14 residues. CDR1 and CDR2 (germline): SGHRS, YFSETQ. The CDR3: CASSLGDLNNEQFF. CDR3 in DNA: TGCGCCAGCAGCTTGGGGGACTTAAACAATGAGCAGTTCTTC.

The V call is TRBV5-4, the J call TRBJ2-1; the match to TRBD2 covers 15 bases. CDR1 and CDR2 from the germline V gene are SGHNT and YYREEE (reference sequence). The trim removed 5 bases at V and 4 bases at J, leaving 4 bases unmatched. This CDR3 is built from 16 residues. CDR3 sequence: CASSRTSGGAYNEQFF. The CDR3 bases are TGTGCCAGCAGTCGGACTAGCGGGGGGGCTTACAATGAGCAGTTCTTC. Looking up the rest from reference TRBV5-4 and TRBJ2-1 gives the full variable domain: ETGVTQSPTHLIKTRGQQVTLRCSSQSGHNTVSWYQQALGQGPQFIFQYYREEENGRGNFPPRFSGLQFPNYSSELNVNALELDDSALYLCASSRTSGGAYNEQFFGPGTRLTVL.

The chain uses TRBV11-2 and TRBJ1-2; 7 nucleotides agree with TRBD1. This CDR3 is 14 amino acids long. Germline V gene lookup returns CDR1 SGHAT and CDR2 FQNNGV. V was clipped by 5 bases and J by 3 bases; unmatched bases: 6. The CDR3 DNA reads TGTGCCAGCAGCCGAGACAGGGTAGACTATGGCTACACCTTC. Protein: CASSRDRVDYGYTF.

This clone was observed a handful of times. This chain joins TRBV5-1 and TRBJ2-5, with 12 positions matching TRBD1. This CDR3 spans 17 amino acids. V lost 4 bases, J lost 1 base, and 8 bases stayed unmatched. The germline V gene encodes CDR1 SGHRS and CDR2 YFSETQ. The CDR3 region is CASSVPGTGGLQETQYF. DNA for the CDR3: TGCGCCAGCAGCGTACCCGGGACAGGGGGCCTCCAAGAGACCCAGTACTTC.

The CDR3 bases are TGTGCCAGCAGCTTGTCAAGGGGGGGACAGTTCTTC. Its protein product is CASSLSRGGQFF. The chain carries TRBV7-2 and TRBJ2-1; D is possibly TRBD2 (7 bases). Germline values: CDR1 SGHTA, CDR2 FQGNSA. Trimming took 3 bases from V and 13 from J, leaving 13 bases between them. The CDR3 covers 12 residues. The full variable domain, its missing parts supplied by reference TRBV7-2 and TRBJ2-1, is GAGVSQSPSNKVTEKGKDVELRCDPISGHTALYWYRQSLGQGLEFLIYFQGNSAPDKSGLPSDRFSAERTGGSVSTLTIQRTQQEDSAVYLCASSLSRGGQFFGPGTRLTVL.